Listed below are T cell receptor beta chains from one sample, sequenced in a study of lymphopenia after photon versus proton radiotherapy. Measured with immunoSEQ multiplex PCR; TCRdb has only the in-frame clones, and not every one. Of 25,000 to 30,000 clones listed, roughly four fifths are singletons. Sequenced material: peripheral blood, taken from a patient treated with photon-based radiotherapy. These TCRs come from a woman aged 45-65 years with pancreatic cancer. The conserved cysteine and the conserved F or W are not part of the CDR3 here.

V	J	CDR3
TRBV6-5	TRBJ1-5	ASSPRQGYQPQH
TRBV28	TRBJ2-3	ASSLPQRAETDTQY
TRBV6-5	TRBJ1-1	ASRSDRLNTEAF
TRBV6-5	TRBJ1-2	ASSYSQGGNYGYT
TRBV6-1	TRBJ2-7	ASSGGSITYEQY
TRBV7-9	TRBJ2-4	ASSLTGDLAKNIQY
TRBV10-3	TRBJ2-7	AISEQVGSYEQY
TRBV7-9	TRBJ2-5	ASRFGVQETQY
TRBV9	TRBJ2-1	ASSVSGRSGNEQF
TRBV7-2	TRBJ2-1	ASSRSGHAYNEQF
TRBV5-5	TRBJ1-3	ASSRQSSGNTIY
TRBV7-8	TRBJ2-3	ASSPPTPDTQY
TRBV4-3	TRBJ2-3	ASSQSASTDTQY
TRBV5-1	TRBJ2-7	ASSSKPGMGTSYEQY